The present TCR beta chain was sequenced within a study of shared clonotypes between healthy human individuals (dated by TCRdb to 2020 to 2021). Study-level background: The cohort comprised a couple of women and a few men aged 18 to 49 years. The study deeply sequenced blood TCR repertoires of about five healthy adults to estimate repertoire size and the extent of clonotype sharing between individuals. For each donor, CD4 naive and CD4 memory were each given three plates, CD8 naive was given two plates, and CD8 memory was given one plate. Per donor, leukapheresis produced somewhere between about 0.8 and 9 billion PBMCs. Different laboratories and diverse techniques were used to prepare libraries and sequence TCR repertoires, to increase sequencing depth and limit assay-specific biases. The paper as a whole reports these results and caveats: Naive subsets generally had larger estimated clonotype richness than memory subsets did. About 5% of naive CD4, approximately 3.7% of naive CD8, around 2.3% of memory CD4, and about 0.4% of memory CD8 clonotypes were shared across a few donors. Pairwise subsampling indicated that sequencing depth was expected to affect the degree of clonotype sharing among donors. Even with the large sequencing depth, rarefaction of the sorted-subset datasets indicated that sequencing was incomplete. Clonotypes shared by all four sorted-subset donors showed higher generation probabilities than non-shared clonotypes. Only blood was sampled, and tissue TCR repertoires likely differ from those in blood. The genetic and exposure-history diversity represented was limited by the small number of donors.

V drops 4 bases and J drops 3 bases, leaving 13 bases in between. The germline V gene specifies MGHDK as CDR1 and SYGVNS as CDR2. From cysteine to phenylalanine, the CDR3 is 15 amino acids long. The entry retains the CDR3 DNA only, 45 bases that are in frame from base 1. A word on this clone: Its specific antigen is unknown. No base-level quality is on record; no much larger clone is a single base apart.

Healthy HIV-negative adults with no recently reported acute infections or vaccinations were included as donors. Every donor was a Caucasian adult residing in Nashville, Tennessee, USA. Magnetic negative selection was used to enrich CD4+ T cells, after which naive cells were positively selected on CD45RA and the negative fraction became the memory subset. Blood was collected by leukapheresis, and PBMCs were isolated by Ficoll-Histopaque density gradient centrifugation and then cryopreserved in liquid nitrogen vapor phase. Analytical flow cytometry was used to check the purity and quantity of each magnetically sorted T cell population. Genomic DNA was isolated from every sorted fraction and measured by UV absorbance on a Nanodrop 2000c. Using the deep immunoSEQ assay, multiplex PCR amplified TCR CDR3 regions from genomic DNA. For each cell subset, the extracted genomic DNA was distributed evenly across all wells of several immunoSEQ 96-well plates, and each plate served as one replicate. Each replicate PCR for sorted subsets received roughly 200 ng genomic DNA, equal to tens of thousands of T cell genomes. Purified libraries were measured with a Qubit 3.0 fluorometer, size-checked on a Bioanalyzer 2100, and measured again with the KAPA Library Quantification kit. Every immunoSEQ 96-well plate was sequenced on a dedicated single-read 150-cycle Illumina NextSeq 550 flow cell. Concerning the study's data processing: Because only junctional sequences without quality scores were contained in the immunoSEQ output, filtering matching that applied to full-length reads could not be performed. Sequences were annotated with PyIR, a Python wrapper for IgBLAST v1.9, using IMGT germline references to assign V/J genes and CDR3. Reads were removed for weak V/J assignments (E-value above 1e-6), missing CDR3, stop codons, out-of-frame junctions, or ambiguous translated residues. A V3J clonotype was defined by an identical inferred V gene, J gene, and CDR3 amino acid sequence. Percentage overlap between repertoires was computed as shared unique clonotypes divided by the size of the smaller repertoire. RTK rarefaction, the Chao1 estimator, and Recon v2.1 estimates of unobserved clonotypes were used to assess repertoire richness. OLGA was used to compute generation probabilities for all TCRbeta clonotypes that the gDNA method yielded from a few donors. The table comes from immuneACCESS by way of TCRdb, which keeps in-frame sequences with V and J called. Part of the clones is missing from these tables; in studies checked, under half for an unresolved V gene and the rest for unknown reasons. The V and J calls and clone size are taken from that table; D and trimming were inferred from the DNA. The sample table contains 2.3 million or so clones; only one count was recorded for 85% to 95% of them. The top ten clones comprise 0.39% of the sample.

This receptor was identified in a man between 18 and 35 years old in good health. Some clones in this sample may be carry-over from other donors' samples. The chain is assembled from TRBV25-1 and TRBJ1-3, with TRBD1 as a weak D call on 5 bases. Sequenced material: naive CD4+ T cells from PBMCs. The cell subset or site label, read with the paper, signifies: CD45RA+ positively selected. CDR3 region: CASSAHGTFGNTIYF. The nucleotides read TGTGCCAGCAGTGCCCACGGGACCTTTGGAAACACCATATATTTT.